A single sample gave rise to the 8 T cell receptor beta chains below, sequenced in a study of shared clonotypes between healthy human individuals. TCRdb keeps only in-frame clones here, not all; method: immunoSEQ multiplex PCR. The data hold about 980,000 clones, with around three quarters observed a single time. The sample comprised memory CD4+ T cells sorted from blood. Subset indicated: CD45RA-negative fraction. The receptor source for this set is a man younger than 35 in good health.

This clone was seen just once. V usage is TRBV5-4 and J usage is TRBJ2-3; D is unclear. V lost 3 bases and J lost 3, with 14 bases in between. The CDR3 runs 15 residues. The V gene's germline CDR1 is SGHNT and CDR2 YYREEE (reference sequence). The CDR3 loop is CASSSHFFQTDTQYF. CDR3 DNA sequence: TGTGCCAGCAGCTCCCACTTCTTTCAGACAGATACGCAGTATTTT.

The V call is TRBV19, the J call TRBJ2-3, with 9 bases matching TRBD1. CDR1 is LNHDA and CDR2 is SQIVND in the germline V gene (reference sequence). The V segment lost 3 bases and the J segment 0 bases; nucleotides outside the gene matches: 4. There are 16 residues in the CDR3. The CDR3 DNA reads as TGTGCCAGTAGTATCATGGACAGGGGCAGCACAGATACGCAGTATTTT. Translating gives CASSIMDRGSTDTQYF.

The genes are TRBV2 and TRBJ2-5; the match to TRBD2 covers 10 bases. The DNA end is a closer match to TRBJ2-7, so the J assignment may be wrong. The V gene's germline CDR1 is SNHLY and CDR2 FYNNEI. The CDR3 loop spans 14 amino acids. CDR3 amino acids: CASSVRTSGAEQYF. The CDR3 DNA reads TGTGCCAGCAGTGTTCGAACTAGCGGGGCCGAGCAGTACTTC.

The chain employs TRBV5-4 and TRBJ2-6; 8 nucleotides line up with TRBD1. Per germline, CDR1 SGHNT and CDR2 YYREEE (reference sequence). The V gene end was trimmed by 0 bases and the J gene end by 0 bases; junction bases not matched to a gene: 5. The CDR3 has 18 residues. CDR3 DNA sequence: TGTGCCAGCAGCTTGGCGGACAGGGCTGCCTCTGGGGCCAACGTCCTGACTTTC. It is translated as CASSLADRAASGANVLTF. The variable domain in full, completed from reference TRBV5-4 and TRBJ2-6, reads ETGVTQSPTHLIKTRGQQVTLRCSSQSGHNTVSWYQQALGQGPQFIFQYYREEENGRGNFPPRFSGLQFPNYSSELNVNALELDDSALYLCASSLADRAASGANVLTFGAGSRLTVL.

This chain joins TRBV4-3 and TRBJ2-3; D is unresolved. This CDR3 has 15 amino acids. V shed 1 base and J shed 0 bases, with 8 bases lying between them. CDR1 LGHNA and CDR2 YSLEER come from the germline V gene. The CDR3 is CASSQGLSSTDTQYF. The CDR3 DNA is TGCGCCAGCAGCCAAGGACTCTCAAGCACAGATACGCAGTATTTT.

The V gene is TRBV6-1, the J gene TRBJ2-1, with 9 bases fitting TRBD2. J gave up 4 bases and V 3 bases, and 4 bases lay outside the gene matches. Germline V CDR1 and CDR2: MNHNS, SASEGT. This CDR3 comprises 15 residues. The CDR3 loop reads CASSEISGSYNEQFF. CDR3 DNA sequence: TGTGCCAGCAGTGAGATTAGCGGGAGTTACAATGAGCAGTTCTTC.

This clone was detected only once. V is TRBV7-2 and J is TRBJ2-7; D is undetermined. The CDR3 has 13 residues. Looked up from germline, CDR1 is SGHTA and CDR2 is FQGNSA. V dropped 5 bases and J dropped 0 bases, with 8 bases sitting between them. The CDR3 coding sequence is TGTGCCAGCAGCCGCTCCATCTCCTACGAGCAGTACTTC. Protein sequence: CASSRSISYEQYF.

The sample holds a few counts of this clone. Different DNA sequences within this sample yield the same CDR3. J is TRBJ2-6 and V is TRBV5-1; unclear D gene. The germline V and J ends were trimmed by 2 bases and 0 bases, with 6 bases remaining between them. The germline gives CDR1 SGHRS, CDR2 YFSETQ. This CDR3 is built from 15 residues. CDR3 loop: CASSLGHSGANVLTF. CDR3 DNA sequence: TGCGCCAGCAGCTTAGGGCACTCTGGGGCCAACGTCCTGACTTTC.